These 9 T cell receptor beta chains were all obtained from the same sample, sequenced in a study of Ad26.COV2.S vaccination and SARS-CoV-2 variants. Treatment in this sample: some 20 received Ad26.COV2.S at low or high dose, single or two shots; 5 received placebo; per-sample allocation not given. Sampling happened 63 days after the first vaccine or placebo injection. Using immunoSEQ multiplex PCR, the repertoire was profiled, and TCRdb retains in-frame clones only, with some absent. The data show a few hundred thousand clones, 90% seen once. The material was peripheral blood, obtained in a trial of Ad26.COV2.S vaccine versus placebo. These receptors originate from a person between 18 and 59 years old who received the Ad26.COV2.S COVID-19 vaccine or a placebo.

The chain links TRBV18 to TRBJ2-7; perhaps TRBD2 as D (6 bases). The CDR3 spans 16 residues. Germline CDR1 is KGHSH and CDR2 is LQKENI. The V gene lost 2 bases and the J gene lost 6 bases, with 20 bases spanning the gap. CDR3 coding DNA: TGTGCCAGCTCACCAGGGCCGGGACTCACCACTGGCGAGCAGTACTTC. Translated: CASSPGPGLTTGEQYF.

The V gene is TRBV9, the J gene TRBJ2-3; 10 bases align to TRBD1. Germline V gene data show CDR1 as SGDLS and CDR2 as YYNGEE. This CDR3 has 15 amino acids. V was clipped by 6 bases and J by 4 bases; unmatched bases: 8. The CDR3 spells CASTRQGAGADTQYF. CDR3 nucleotides: TGTGCCAGCACCAGACAGGGGGCTGGCGCAGATACGCAGTATTTT. The entire variable domain, with the rest obtained from reference TRBV9 and TRBJ2-3, is as follows: DSGVTQTPKHLITATGQRVTLRCSPRSGDLSVYWYQQSLDQGLQFLIQYYNGEERAKGNILERFSAQQFPDLHSELNLSSLELGDSALYFCASTRQGAGADTQYFGPGTRLTVL.

The rearrangement joins TRBV2 to TRBJ1-2; D is possibly TRBD1 (5 bases). The CDR3 covers 13 residues. V was trimmed by 4 bases and J by 4 bases, leaving 10 bases between them. In germline, CDR1 is SNHLY, CDR2 FYNNEI. This CDR3 reads CASSVAGTYGYTF. The CDR3 bases are TGTGCCAGCAGTGTAGCAGGGACCTATGGCTACACCTTC.

The chain uses TRBV9 and TRBJ2-7, with D perhaps TRBD2 (7 bases). V lost 4 bases and J lost 2, with 16 bases in between. Looked up from germline, CDR1 is SGDLS and CDR2 is YYNGEE. The CDR3 has 15 amino acids. The chain's CDR3 is CASSLGGGSTYEQYF. DNA of the CDR3: TGTGCCAGCAGCCTGGGGGGCGGGAGTACCTACGAGCAGTACTTC.

This chain links TRBV6-5 with TRBJ1-3; D not certain. This CDR3 region has 15 residues. In germline, CDR1 is MNHEY, CDR2 SVGAGI. V lost 2 bases and J lost 0, with 8 bases in between. CDR3 coding DNA: TGTGCCAGCAGTTACAGCCGGAGCTCTGGAAACACCATATATTTT. Its protein is CASSYSRSSGNTIYF.

The chain couples TRBV7-2 to TRBJ2-1; 9 bases match TRBD2. Losses at the gene ends were 5 bases for V and 8 bases for J; bases not matched to a gene: 16. Germline V gives CDR1 SGHTA, CDR2 FQGNSA. This CDR3 has 17 amino acids. The CDR3 DNA reads as TGTGCCAGCAGCCCCTCATCGCTAGCGGGACGATGGGATGAGCAGTTCTTC. Protein: CASSPSSLAGRWDEQFF.

The chain recombines TRBV6-2 or TRBV6-3 with TRBJ2-7; D unclear. The CDR3 has 13 amino acids. The germline V gene encodes CDR1 MNHEY and CDR2 SVGEGT. Trimming stripped 1 base from V and 5 bases from J, with 9 bases between. CDR3 amino acids: CASSYLGYDEQYF. CDR3 sequence (DNA): TGTGCCAGCAGTTACTTGGGTTACGACGAGCAGTACTTC.

This chain connects TRBV7-9 to TRBJ2-7; no firm D call. This CDR3 contains 13 residues. With 2 bases removed from V and 3 bases from J, the gap between germline ends came to 8 bases. CDR1 and CDR2 (germline): SEHNR, FQNEAQ (reference sequence). CDR3 in amino acids: CASSLRPDYEQYF. The CDR3 DNA follows: TGTGCCAGCAGCTTACGGCCCGACTACGAGCAGTACTTC.

The chain links TRBV9 to TRBJ2-7, with 8 bases lining up with TRBD1. The V segment lost 4 bases and the J segment 9 bases; nucleotides outside the gene matches: 12. This CDR3 spans 14 amino acids. Per the germline V gene, CDR1 is SGDLS and CDR2 is YYNGEE. The CDR3 is CASSSGLDRVAQYF. The CDR3, as DNA: TGTGCCAGCAGCTCCGGATTGGACAGGGTTGCGCAGTACTTC.